This TCR beta chain was retrieved from a study of blood T cells in healthy people across ages. Looked up from germline, CDR1 is MNHNS and CDR2 is SASEGT. CDR3 size: 14 residues. V dropped 8 bases and J dropped 5 bases, with 16 bases sitting between them. Primed by a sample-barcoded 5' primer and a J-beta primer mix, a second PCR proceeded for roughly 7 to 11 cycles. Each CDR3 protein gets one entry after TCRdb re-called the 5' RACE reads with MiXCR. The sample carries some 730,000 distinct CDR3 sequences, approximately 21% recorded once. No fewer than 6 micrograms of total RNA were isolated from every sample.

The receptor comes from a man between 65 and 80 years old in good health. The sample consisted of blood. The rearrangement joins TRBV6-1 to TRBJ2-1, with D perhaps matching TRBD2 (6 bases). The CDR3 coding sequence is TGTGCCAGCCCCGAGGGCGGGGTGAACAATGAGCAGTTCTTC. The encoded protein is CASPEGGVNNEQFF.